The clone carrying this T cell receptor (beta chain) was seen only a few times. Its antigen is not identified. The sample comes from a study of Graves' ophthalmopathy and Graves' hyperthyroidism. About the study: The study drew peripheral blood at initial diagnosis, before any treatment.

The study's findings and limits: A model built from 13 signatures distinguished ophthalmopathy from stable hyperthyroidism with 85% to 90% sensitivity and approximately 81% specificity. Thyroid clonotypes that were expanded above 0.001 frequency mostly also appeared in blood.

The CDR3 contains 15 residues. The V segment lost 0 bases and the J segment 2 bases; nucleotides outside the gene matches: 7. Germline CDR1 and CDR2: DFQATT and SNEGSKA (reference sequence). By definition, stable hyperthyroidism involved no ophthalmopathy within 18 months of follow-up. RNA transcripts served as template for amplifying TCR beta CDR3 sequences. HTBI-primed first-round RT-PCR preceded second-round multiplex PCR. From the multiplex PCR reads, TCRdb called clonotypes with MiXCR, one entry per CDR3 protein. The sample holds about 620,000 distinct CDR3 sequences, about 24% seen once. The sample comprised peripheral blood. This rearrangement joins TRBV20-1 to TRBJ2-7, with TRBD1 matching 7 bases. The receptor's source is a woman between 18 and 29 years old with stable Graves' hyperthyroidism. Some clones in this sample may be carry-over from other donors' samples. The CDR3 protein is CSARETRQGPYEQYF. CDR3 nucleotide sequence: TGCAGTGCTAGAGAGACCCGACAGGGTCCCTACGAGCAGTACTTC.